This is a list of T cell receptor beta chains from one sample in a study of blood T cell repertoires in COVID-19. TCRdb's copy holds only in-frame clones and misses some; the assay was immunoSEQ multiplex PCR. The sample shows over 70,000 clones, about nine tenths of them seen only once. The sample taken for sequencing was peripheral blood. Receptor source: a woman older than 75 with acute or convalescent COVID-19. Each CDR3 is given with its conserved first and last residue. D genes are given only for firm matches. Rows may omit the clone size; those that give it use once, few, many or a size class.

V: TRBV9
J: TRBJ1-4
D: -
size: -
DNA: TGTGCCAGCAGCCTTACAGGGCTGGGTGAAAAACTGTTTTTT
CDR3: CASSLTGLGEKLFF

V: TRBV30
J: TRBJ1-2
D: -
size: -
DNA: TGTGCCTGGAGTGGTCGGACGGACCGGAGGTACTATGGCTACACCTTC
CDR3: CAWSGRTDRRYYGYTF

V: TRBV6-5
J: TRBJ1-4
D: TRBD1
size: -
DNA: TGTGCCAGCGTTTTCCCGGGACAGTACGAAAAACTGTTTTTT
CDR3: CASVFPGQYEKLFF

V: TRBV18
J: TRBJ1-5
D: -
size: -
DNA: TGTGCCAGCTCACCACCCCAGACAGGCGCCGGCAATCAGCCCCAGCATTTT
CDR3: CASSPPQTGAGNQPQHF

V: TRBV9
J: TRBJ2-3
D: TRBD1
size: -
DNA: TGTGCCAGCAGCGTTGGACAGGGGCAGGGGGATACGCAGTATTTT
CDR3: CASSVGQGQGDTQYF

V: TRBV6-5
J: TRBJ1-2
D: -
size: few
DNA: TGTGCCAGCAGTTACTCGGTCGACGAGGGAAACTATGGCTACACCTTC
CDR3: CASSYSVDEGNYGYTF

V: TRBV5-6
J: TRBJ2-7
D: TRBD1
size: -
DNA: TGTGCCAGCAGCTTGGGGGGACAGGGTATGAAGTACTTC
CDR3: CASSLGGQGMKYF

V: TRBV6-5
J: TRBJ2-7
D: -
size: -
DNA: TGTGCCATCGGGACTGGACTACTCTACGAGCAGTACTTC
CDR3: CAIGTGLLYEQYF

V: TRBV7-2
J: TRBJ1-1
D: -
size: -
DNA: TGTGCCAGCTCTTACGCCCGGTTAAACACTGAAGCTTTCTTT
CDR3: CASSYARLNTEAFF

V: TRBV7-9
J: TRBJ1-2
D: -
size: once
DNA: TGTGCCAGCAGACGGGGGGAGCAGGGCTACACCTTC
CDR3: CASRRGEQGYTF

V: TRBV5-1
J: TRBJ2-1
D: TRBD2
size: -
DNA: TGCGCCAGCAGCAAAACCGGGACTAGATACTACAATGAGCAGTTCTTC
CDR3: CASSKTGTRYYNEQFF

V: TRBV10-3
J: TRBJ2-1
D: TRBD2
size: -
DNA: TGTGCCTCGGAGGCGGGGGGGTTTAGCTCCTACAATGAGCAGTTCTTC
CDR3: CASEAGGFSSYNEQFF

V: TRBV6-5
J: TRBJ1-1
D: -
size: few
DNA: TGTGCCAGCAGTCCCCGGGGGGGGAAGGCTTTCTTT
CDR3: CASSPRGGKAFF

V: TRBV7-3
J: TRBJ2-3
D: TRBD2
size: -
DNA: TGTGCCAGCAGCTTAGAACCGACTAGCGGCACAGATACGCAGTATTTT
CDR3: CASSLEPTSGTDTQYF

V: TRBV19
J: TRBJ1-2
D: -
size: once
DNA: TGTGCCAGTAGTATAGATCGAACGGCGGGACTCTATGGCTACACCTTC
CDR3: CASSIDRTAGLYGYTF

V: TRBV11-3
J: TRBJ2-1
D: TRBD1
size: -
DNA: TGTGCCAGCAGCGACGAGGGCGGGACAGGGGCTAGGAATGAGCAGTTCTTC
CDR3: CASSDEGGTGARNEQFF

V: TRBV7-6
J: TRBJ2-2
D: -
size: once
DNA: TGTGCCAGCAGCTTACGTGCAGTGAACACCGGGGAGCTGTTTTTT
CDR3: CASSLRAVNTGELFF

V: TRBV7-2
J: TRBJ1-1
D: -
size: -
DNA: TGTGCCAGCACCCCGAGGGGGGGGCAGAACACTGAAGCTTTCTTT
CDR3: CASTPRGGQNTEAFF

V: TRBV7-9
J: TRBJ1-4
D: -
size: -
DNA: TGTGCCAGCAGCCCCGGGGGTGTTAATGAAAAACTGTTTTTT
CDR3: CASSPGGVNEKLFF

V: TRBV6-5
J: TRBJ1-2
D: -
size: -
DNA: TGTGCCAGCAGCCCAAACTGGGCGCAGGATGGCTACACCTTC
CDR3: CASSPNWAQDGYTF

V: TRBV6-5
J: TRBJ1-2
D: TRBD1
size: once
DNA: TGTGCCAGCAGGACCCCGGGACAGGGGGGATCTGGCTACACCTTC
CDR3: CASRTPGQGGSGYTF

V: TRBV2
J: TRBJ2-2
D: -
size: -
DNA: TGTGCCAGCAGCCTAGAGGGACTCCCGGCCGGGGAGCTGTTTTTT
CDR3: CASSLEGLPAGELFF

V: TRBV12-3/TRBV12-4
J: TRBJ2-5
D: -
size: -
DNA: TGTGCCAGCGCAGGAGAGACCCAGTACTTC
CDR3: CASAGETQYF

V: TRBV7-6
J: TRBJ1-1
D: -
size: -
DNA: TGTGCCAGCAGTAACCGACAGAACACTGAAGCTTTCTTT
CDR3: CASSNRQNTEAFF

V: TRBV15
J: TRBJ2-5
D: -
size: -
DNA: TGTGCCACCAGCAGAGATCGACAACTCCAAGAGACCCAGTACTTC
CDR3: CATSRDRQLQETQYF

V: TRBV29-1
J: TRBJ1-1
D: -
size: -
DNA: TGCAGCGTTGTACAGCACAACACTGAAGCTTTCTTT
CDR3: CSVVQHNTEAFF

V: TRBV6-5
J: TRBJ1-6
D: -
size: -
DNA: TGTGCCAGCAGTCAGGACAGCTTTAATTCACCCCTCCACTTT
CDR3: CASSQDSFNSPLHF

V: TRBV30
J: TRBJ1-6
D: TRBD1
size: once
DNA: TGTGCCTGGAGTATTCAGGCAGGGGGACGGTTTAATTCACCCCTCCACTTT
CDR3: CAWSIQAGGRFNSPLHF

V: TRBV29-1
J: TRBJ2-1
D: -
size: once
DNA: TGCAGGTCTTTCGATGAGCAGTTCTTC
CDR3: CRSFDEQFF

V: TRBV5-1
J: TRBJ1-4
D: TRBD1
size: few
DNA: TGCGCCAGCACCCCCGGGGACAGGGCTGAAAAACTGTTTTTT
CDR3: CASTPGDRAEKLFF

V: TRBV6-5
J: TRBJ2-5
D: TRBD2
size: -
DNA: TGTGCCAGCAGTAGGACTAGCTTGGAGACCCAGTACTTC
CDR3: CASSRTSLETQYF

V: TRBV6-5
J: TRBJ2-1
D: TRBD2
size: few
DNA: TGTGCCAGCAGCGGACTAGCGGGAGGGCTTGGTGAGCAGTTCTTC
CDR3: CASSGLAGGLGEQFF

V: TRBV13
J: TRBJ2-1
D: -
size: -
DNA: TGTGCCAGCAGCCCGGGTAGATATCTAGGGCAGTTCTTC
CDR3: CASSPGRYLGQFF

V: TRBV6-5
J: TRBJ2-7
D: -
size: -
DNA: TGTGCCAGCATCCCGACACAGAGTTACCACGAGCAGTACTTC
CDR3: CASIPTQSYHEQYF

V: TRBV6-2/TRBV6-3
J: TRBJ2-7
D: TRBD1
size: -
DNA: TGTGCCAGCAGTCGGGACAGGGACTCCTACGAGCAGTACTTC
CDR3: CASSRDRDSYEQYF

V: TRBV18
J: TRBJ2-5
D: -
size: -
DNA: TGTGCCAGCTCACCACCGGCACTAGACAAAGAGACCCAGTACTTC
CDR3: CASSPPALDKETQYF

V: TRBV5-1
J: TRBJ2-1
D: -
size: -
DNA: TGCGCCAGCAGCTTGGGGGGACAACAGAAAAATGAGCAGTTCTTC
CDR3: CASSLGGQQKNEQFF

V: TRBV19
J: TRBJ1-5
D: TRBD1
size: few
DNA: TGTGCCAGTAGTACAGGACAGGGCAGCAATCAGCCCCAGCATTTT
CDR3: CASSTGQGSNQPQHF

V: TRBV7-2
J: TRBJ1-2
D: -
size: -
DNA: TGTGCCAGCAGCTTAGCGCCACAGCCTTCCTATGGCTACACCTTC
CDR3: CASSLAPQPSYGYTF

V: TRBV3-1/TRBV3-2
J: TRBJ2-2
D: -
size: -
DNA: TGTGCCAGCAGCCAAGAAACTACCAGGAACACCGGGGAGCTGTTTTTT
CDR3: CASSQETTRNTGELFF

V: TRBV10-3
J: TRBJ2-2
D: -
size: -
DNA: TGTGCCATCAGTGAATGGAGCCCGAACACCGGGGAGCTGTTTTTT
CDR3: CAISEWSPNTGELFF

V: TRBV10-3
J: TRBJ1-2
D: TRBD1
size: few
DNA: TGTGCCATCAGTGAGCAGGGGGTCACCAACTATGGCTACACCTTC
CDR3: CAISEQGVTNYGYTF

V: TRBV27
J: TRBJ2-2
D: TRBD1
size: -
DNA: TGTGCCAGCAGCCGGGACAGTAATTTCGGGGAGCTGTTTTTT
CDR3: CASSRDSNFGELFF

V: TRBV7-2
J: TRBJ2-7
D: TRBD1
size: -
DNA: TGTGCCAGCAGCCCCCAGACAGGGGGAGCCTACGAGCAGTACTTC
CDR3: CASSPQTGGAYEQYF

V: TRBV27
J: TRBJ2-6
D: -
size: -
DNA: TGTGCCAGCAGTTTAAGGGGGGGCTCTGGGGCCAACGTCCTGACTTTC
CDR3: CASSLRGGSGANVLTF

V: TRBV28
J: TRBJ1-3
D: -
size: -
DNA: TGTGCCAGCAGTTTATCAGGGATAAATGGAAACACCATATATTTT
CDR3: CASSLSGINGNTIYF

V: TRBV6-5
J: TRBJ1-1
D: -
size: -
DNA: TGTGCCAGCAGCCTTAGGGGCCCGGGCGCTGAAGCTTTCTTT
CDR3: CASSLRGPGAEAFF

V: TRBV5-6
J: TRBJ2-3
D: TRBD2
size: -
DNA: TGTGCCAGCAGCGGACTAGCCACTAGCACAGATACGCAGTATTTT
CDR3: CASSGLATSTDTQYF

V: TRBV18
J: TRBJ2-5
D: -
size: -
DNA: TGTGCCAGCTCACCAGGGCCCCAAGAGACCCAGTACTTC
CDR3: CASSPGPQETQYF

V: TRBV5-1
J: TRBJ2-3
D: -
size: -
DNA: TGCGCCAGCAGCTTGGAAGGAGGAGATACGCAGTATTTT
CDR3: CASSLEGGDTQYF

V: TRBV7-9
J: TRBJ1-6
D: TRBD1
size: -
DNA: TGTGCCAGCAGACCTAGCCGTGGACAGGGGGCTTCACCCCTCCACTTT
CDR3: CASRPSRGQGASPLHF

V: TRBV19
J: TRBJ1-1
D: TRBD1
size: -
DNA: TGTGCCAGTAGCAACCCGGGACAGGGGGGCTTCAGGAACACTGAAGCTTTCTTT
CDR3: CASSNPGQGGFRNTEAFF

V: TRBV3-1/TRBV3-2
J: TRBJ2-5
D: -
size: -
DNA: TGTGCCAGCAGCCCCCGCGAAGAGACCCAGTACTTC
CDR3: CASSPREETQYF

V: TRBV18
J: TRBJ1-2
D: TRBD1
size: -
DNA: TGTGCCAGCTCACCGGACAGGGACACCTATGGCTACACCTTC
CDR3: CASSPDRDTYGYTF

V: TRBV3-1/TRBV3-2
J: TRBJ2-1
D: -
size: -
DNA: TGTGCCAGCAGCCTGACTAGTGTGAGGGATGAGCAGTTCTTC
CDR3: CASSLTSVRDEQFF